This T cell receptor beta chain appears in the sequencing data of a study of blood T cell repertoires in COVID-19. Study-level information: There were acute and convalescent COVID-19 samples, and they came from the United States, Italy and Spain. PBMCs, B-cell-depleted T cells, or T cells were the source of the cDNA or gDNA that made up the material.

Under the authors' procedure: Nucleated cell number was recorded as an estimate derived from reference gene primer amplification. The method was immunoSEQ multiplex PCR; TCRdb's version includes in-frame clones alone and lacks a portion of them. The DNA was the basis for D and trimming; V, J and clone size are from that table. Of roughly 39,000 clones listed, approximately 85% are singletons. The J segment lost 6 bases and the V segment lost 0 bases, leaving 3 bases of the junction unmatched. CDR3 length: 14 amino acids. Germline V gene sequence: CDR1 SGDLS, CDR2 YYNGEE. This sequence was found in a human donor in a cohort sampled during active COVID-19. The chain has TRBV9 and TRBJ1-1; TRBD1 agrees at 9 bases. The specimen was peripheral blood. CDR3 bases: TGTGCCAGCAGCGTAGGGGACAGGGCGTCTGAAGCTTTCTTT. Translation gives CASSVGDRASEAFF.